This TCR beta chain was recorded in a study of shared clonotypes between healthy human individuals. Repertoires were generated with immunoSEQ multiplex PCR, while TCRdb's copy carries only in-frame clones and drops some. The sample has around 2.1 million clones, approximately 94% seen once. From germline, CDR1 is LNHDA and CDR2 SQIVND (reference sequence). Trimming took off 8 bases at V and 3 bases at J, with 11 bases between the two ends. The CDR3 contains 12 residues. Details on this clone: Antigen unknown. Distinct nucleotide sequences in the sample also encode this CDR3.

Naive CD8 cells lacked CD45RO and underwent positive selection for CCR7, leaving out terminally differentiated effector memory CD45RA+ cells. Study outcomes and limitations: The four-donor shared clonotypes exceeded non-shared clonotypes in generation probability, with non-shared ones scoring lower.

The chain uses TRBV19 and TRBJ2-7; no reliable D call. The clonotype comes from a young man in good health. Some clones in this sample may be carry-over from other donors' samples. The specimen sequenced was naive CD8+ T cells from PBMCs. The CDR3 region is CASSPDGYEQYF. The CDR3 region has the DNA TGTGCCAGTTCACCCGATGGCTACGAGCAGTACTTC.